Below are 30 T cell receptor beta chains sequenced from a single sample in a study of human T cells and chemical hapten exposure. TCRdb passed the RACE reads through MiXCR, listing each CDR3 protein once. The repertoire holds 150,000 to 200,000 distinct CDR3 sequences, with 14% as singletons. The time point: patch test 1, 2 weeks after DPC sensitization. Treatment defined: therapeutic diphenylcyclopropenone sensitization with weekly scalp DPC. The specimen comprised whole blood, sampled in connection with sensitization to the hapten diphenylcyclopropenone (DPC). Receptors were obtained from a woman in her twenties or thirties with alopecia areata. Some clones in this sample may be carry-over from other donors' samples.

This clonotype turned up a few times. The chain employs TRBV9 and TRBJ2-3; TRBD2 might be the D (6 bases). The CDR3 runs 16 residues. Trimming left V 0 bases short and J 1 base short, with 12 bases between. Germline V gene data show CDR1 as SGDLS and CDR2 as YYNGEE. CDR3 sequence reads: CASSVGGAQGTDTQYF. CDR3 coding DNA: TGTGCCAGCAGCGTAGGCGGGGCCCAGGGCACAGATACGCAGTATTTT.

This clonotype was seen more than once but under ten times. CDR3 DNA: TGTGCCACCAGTGATATCCAGGGGGCCACCGGGGAGCTGTTTTTT. This encodes CATSDIQGATGELFF. This chain links TRBV24-1 with TRBJ2-2; 8 nucleotides line up with TRBD1. The trim removed 3 bases at V and 4 bases at J, leaving 3 bases unmatched. Germline CDR1 reads KGHDR; CDR2 reads SFDVKD. The CDR3 totals 15 residues.

The chain has TRBV29-1 and TRBJ2-7; D might be TRBD1 (6 bases). The V end lost 7 bases, the J end lost 0 bases, and 13 bases lay between the germline ends. The length of the CDR3 is 13 residues. Germline values: CDR1 SQVTM, CDR2 ANQGSEA. DNA of the CDR3: TGCAGCGCCCGGACAGTGAACTCCTACGAGCAGTACTTC. Translation: CSARTVNSYEQYF.

The gene calls are TRBV2 and TRBJ1-2; no clear D gene. CDR1 SNHLY and CDR2 FYNNEI come from the germline V gene. The V and J ends lost 2 bases and 5 bases respectively, with 12 bases between them. This CDR3 has 14 amino acids. The CDR3 reads CASSEPTDIYGYTF. The CDR3 DNA sequence: TGTGCCAGCAGTGAACCGACCGACATTTATGGCTACACCTTC.

The rearrangement joins TRBV12-3 or TRBV12-4 to TRBJ1-6; D gene ambiguous. This CDR3 has 12 amino acids. CDR3: CASSQYNSPLHF. CDR3 coding DNA: TGTGCATCGAGTCAATATAATTCACCCCTCCACTTT.

This clonotype was counted only a few times. V usage is TRBV29-1 and J usage is TRBJ1-5, with TRBD1 matching over 10 bases. Per germline, CDR1 SQVTM and CDR2 ANQGSEA. The CDR3 has 14 residues. Trimming took 7 bases from V and 3 from J; bases not matched to a gene: 6. Written as DNA, the CDR3 is TGCAGCGCCTTGACAGGGGGCAACAATCAGCCCCAGCATTTT. Encoded protein: CSALTGGNNQPQHF.

V is TRBV29-1 and J is TRBJ1-1; D remains ambiguous. Germline loops: CDR1 SQVTM, CDR2 ANQGSEA. This CDR3 has 15 residues. V was pared by 2 bases and J by 0 bases, with 13 bases between. The CDR3 protein is CSVELYTNVNTEAFF. CDR3 in DNA: TGCAGCGTTGAATTATATACGAACGTGAACACTGAAGCTTTCTTT. The variable domain in full, with the rest retrieved from reference TRBV29-1 and TRBJ1-1, is SAVISQKPSRDICQRGTSLTIQCQVDSQVTMMFWYRQQPGQSLTLIATANQGSEATYESGFVIDKFPISRPNLTFSTLTVSNMSPEDSSIYLCSVELYTNVNTEAFFGQGTRLTVV.

This clonotype was found a few times. The chain combines TRBV11-3 with TRBJ1-1, with TRBD1 identical over 7 bases. Germline lookup yields CDR1 SGHNT and CDR2 YENEEA. The CDR3 consists of 16 residues. Trimming cost V 5 bases and J 3 bases; bases outside gene matches: 12. The CDR3 DNA reads as TGTGCCAGCAGCCCAGGGGGGAGCCGGGTTCACACTGAAGCTTTCTTT. Translating gives CASSPGGSRVHTEAFF.

This chain connects TRBV7-9 to TRBJ1-4; 7 bases align to TRBD1. The CDR3 loop spans 18 amino acids. Germline loops: CDR1 SEHNR, CDR2 FQNEAQ (reference sequence). V shed 5 bases, J shed 0 bases, and the junction held 12 bases outside the gene matches. For the CDR3, the DNA is TGTGCCAGCAGCCCTCGACAGGGAAGCTCTGCAACTAATGAAAAACTGTTTTTT. This sequence encodes CASSPRQGSSATNEKLFF.

The V and J genes are TRBV9 and TRBJ1-2; 10 bases are a match to TRBD1. There are 16 residues in the CDR3. J was trimmed by 4 bases and V by 4 bases; bases with no gene match: 10. Per germline, CDR1 SGDLS and CDR2 YYNGEE. CDR3 DNA: TGTGCCAGCAGCTCGGGACAGGGGCTCCCAAGCTATGGCTACACCTTC. This encodes CASSSGQGLPSYGYTF. Variable domain in full (rest from reference TRBV9 and TRBJ1-2): DSGVTQTPKHLITATGQRVTLRCSPRSGDLSVYWYQQSLDQGLQFLIQYYNGEERAKGNILERFSAQQFPDLHSELNLSSLELGDSALYFCASSSGQGLPSYGYTFGSGTRLTVV.

The V call is TRBV2, the J call TRBJ1-2; possibly TRBD1 for D (5 bases). Deletions cut 1 base from V and 9 bases from J, with 15 bases between. The CDR3 sequence is 14 residues long. Germline loops: CDR1 SNHLY, CDR2 FYNNEI. The chain's CDR3 is CASSEGLGVIRYTF. In DNA form, the CDR3 reads TGTGCCAGCAGTGAAGGGCTGGGGGTTATTCGCTACACCTTC.

In its sample, this clonotype was seen a few times. This chain uses TRBV6-5 with TRBJ1-5; a weak D match, TRBD1 (5 bases). V was clipped by 10 bases and J by 3 bases, with 31 bases between them. Germline assignment: CDR1 MNHEY and CDR2 SVGAGI. This CDR3 region has 19 residues. As DNA, the CDR3 is TGTGCCACCCTCATGGGTCATCTAACGGACAAGAGGTCCAATCAGCCCCAGCATTTT. Translating it yields CATLMGHLTDKRSNQPQHF.

This sequence joins TRBV20-1 and TRBJ2-3; 10 positions agree with TRBD2. Germline assignment: CDR1 DFQATT and CDR2 SNEGSKA (reference sequence). The CDR3 consists of 13 residues. V shed 7 bases and J 2 bases; nucleotides not matched to a gene: 3. As DNA, the CDR3 is TGCAGTGGGAGCGGGGGGGACACAGATACGCAGTATTTT. Amino acid sequence: CSGSGGDTDTQYF.

Concerning this clonotype: A much larger clone lies a single base off, so this may be a read error. The CDR3 nucleotides are TGTGCCAGCAGCGGGGCCTACGAGCAGTACTTC. Translated: CASSGAYEQYF. The V gene is TRBV28, the J gene TRBJ2-7; D possibly corresponds to TRBD2 (5 bases). This CDR3 is 11 amino acids long. Trimming removed 6 bases from V and 2 bases from J, with 5 bases in between. The germline gives CDR1 MDHEN, CDR2 SYDVKM. Based on the CDR3 plus reference TRBV28 and TRBJ2-7, the full variable domain is DVKVTQSSRYLVKRTGEKVFLECVQDMDHENMFWYRQDPGLGLRLIYFSYDVKMKEKGDIPEGYSVSREKKERFSLILESASTNQTSMYLCASSGAYEQYFGPGTRLTVT.

This clonotype came up a few times. This rearrangement joins TRBV5-1 to TRBJ2-6; D may correspond to TRBD1 or TRBD2 (5 bases each). With 0 bases removed from V and 0 bases from J, the gap between germline ends came to 13 bases. The germline V gene encodes CDR1 SGHRS and CDR2 YFSETQ. The CDR3 is made up of 18 amino acids. CDR3: CASSLGPGTPSGANVLTF. CDR3 in DNA: TGCGCCAGCAGCTTGGGGCCAGGGACCCCCTCTGGGGCCAACGTCCTGACTTTC.

This clonotype was detected a few times. V usage is TRBV6-2 or TRBV6-3 and J usage is TRBJ2-2; 7 bases agree with TRBD2. The CDR3 runs to 16 residues. Trimming at V came to 2 bases and at J to 0 bases, leaving 3 bases not matched to a gene. CDR1 MNHEY and CDR2 SVGEGT come from the germline V gene. This CDR3 is CASSYPGTTNTGELFF. DNA for the CDR3: TGTGCCAGCAGTTACCCCGGGACTACGAACACCGGGGAGCTGTTTTTT.

This clonotype was counted a few times. The chain links TRBV7-9 to TRBJ2-3; no definite D call. The CDR3 contains 14 residues. V lost 5 bases and J lost 6, with 15 bases in between. Germline lookup yields CDR1 SEHNR and CDR2 FQNEAQ (reference sequence). The CDR3 protein is CASSRIQTGDTQYF. The CDR3 DNA follows: TGTGCCAGCAGCCGCATTCAGACCGGGGATACGCAGTATTTT.

This clonotype appeared a single time. The gene calls are TRBV7-7 and TRBJ2-3; unclear D gene. Trimming took off 5 bases at V and 2 bases at J, with 11 bases between the two ends. Per germline, CDR1 SSHAT and CDR2 FNYEAQ (reference sequence). The CDR3 has 14 amino acids. As DNA, the CDR3 is TGTGCCAGCAGCCCGAATCATATCACAGATACGCAGTATTTT. Translating it yields CASSPNHITDTQYF.

The chain uses TRBV20-1 and TRBJ2-7; D unclear. V lost 5 bases to trimming and J lost 3 bases, with 20 bases between them. The CDR3 consists of 15 residues. Germline V gene lookup returns CDR1 DFQATT and CDR2 SNEGSKA (reference sequence). The CDR3: CSAFHEGKGHYEQYF. For the CDR3, the DNA is TGCAGTGCTTTCCACGAAGGGAAAGGGCACTACGAGCAGTACTTC.

This clonotype was found a few times. The V call is TRBV20-1, the J call TRBJ1-5; D uncertain. This CDR3 has 15 residues. The germline CDR1 and CDR2 sequences are DFQATT and SNEGSKA (reference sequence). V was shortened by 2 bases and J by 0 bases, with 11 bases between the two germline ends. In DNA form, the CDR3 reads TGCAGTGCTAGATCATTGACTAATAGCAATCAGCCCCAGCATTTT. It encodes CSARSLTNSNQPQHF.

The chain employs TRBV20-1 and TRBJ2-1; D is perhaps TRBD2 (6 bases). Trimming removed 1 base from V and 6 bases from J, with 22 bases in between. The length of the CDR3 is 17 residues. CDR1 and CDR2 (germline): DFQATT, SNEGSKA (reference sequence). The CDR3 DNA reads as TGCAGTGCTAGAGCCACATACGGAGGGCCAACCCGCAATGAGCAGTTCTTC. It codes for CSARATYGGPTRNEQFF.

The chain carries TRBV7-6 and TRBJ2-3, with a possible D match to TRBD2 (5 bases). The length of the CDR3 is 13 residues. Trimming took 2 bases from V and 5 from J, leaving 8 bases between them. The germline CDR1 and CDR2 sequences are SGHVS and FNYEAQ. CDR3 sequence reads: CASSLFAGDTQYF. The CDR3 DNA reads TGTGCCAGCAGCTTATTTGCGGGAGATACGCAGTATTTT.

This clonotype was picked up many times. CDR3 residues: CSAYSRYEQYF. The CDR3 DNA sequence: TGCAGTGCATACTCCCGCTACGAGCAGTACTTC. This chain connects TRBV20-1 to TRBJ2-7; D is unresolved. The length of the CDR3 is 11 residues. The V end lost 6 bases, the J end lost 3 bases, and 9 bases lay between the germline ends. In germline, CDR1 is DFQATT, CDR2 SNEGSKA (reference sequence).

CDR3 nucleotides: TGTGCCAGCAGAGCCATGAGCACTGAAGCTTTCTTT. Translation gives CASRAMSTEAFF. This chain connects TRBV28 to TRBJ1-1; D gene ambiguous. CDR1 and CDR2 from the germline V gene are MDHEN and SYDVKM. The CDR3 totals 12 residues. V lost 6 bases, J lost 4 bases, and 9 bases lay in between. The variable domain in full, with the rest retrieved from reference TRBV28 and TRBJ1-1, is DVKVTQSSRYLVKRTGEKVFLECVQDMDHENMFWYRQDPGLGLRLIYFSYDVKMKEKGDIPEGYSVSREKKERFSLILESASTNQTSMYLCASRAMSTEAFFGQGTRLTVV.

This clonotype was found many times. The chain has TRBV4-1 and TRBJ2-1; a weak D match, TRBD2 (6 bases). In germline, CDR1 is MGHRA, CDR2 YSYEKL. The germline V and J ends were trimmed by 4 bases and 8 bases, with 18 bases remaining between them. The CDR3 length is 15 residues. DNA for the CDR3: TGCGCCAGCAGCCTCGGGAGAACCATCAGCGATGAGCAGTTCTTC. As protein: CASSLGRTISDEQFF.

This clonotype was recorded a few times. The gene calls are TRBV18 and TRBJ2-2; D may be TRBD1 (5 bases). With 1 base removed from V and 1 base from J, the gap between germline ends came to 10 bases. CDR3 size: 16 residues. CDR1 and CDR2 from the germline V gene are KGHSH and LQKENI. The CDR3 is CASSPQRQGNTGELFF. In DNA, the CDR3 is TGTGCCAGCTCACCACAACGGCAGGGGAACACCGGGGAGCTGTTTTTT.

This clonotype was detected many times. This chain uses TRBV19 with TRBJ1-5; 10 nucleotides align to TRBD1. The V and J ends lost 6 bases and 0 bases, in that order; junction bases with no gene match: 5. The germline gives CDR1 LNHDA, CDR2 SQIVND (reference sequence). The CDR3 is made up of 16 amino acids. The CDR3 coding sequence is TGTGCCAGTAGATACGGGACAGGGGATAGCAATCAGCCCCAGCATTTT. It specifies CASRYGTGDSNQPQHF. Supplemented by reference TRBV19 and TRBJ1-5, the full variable domain reads DGGITQSPKYLFRKEGQNVTLSCEQNLNHDAMYWYRQDPGQGLRLIYYSQIVNDFQKGDIAEGYSVSREKKESFPLTVTSAQKNPTAFYLCASRYGTGDSNQPQHFGDGTRLSIL.

This chain links TRBV5-4 with TRBJ1-4, with D possibly TRBD1 on 6 matching bases. V was trimmed by 4 bases and J by 3 bases, leaving 13 bases between them. This CDR3 is 15 amino acids long. Germline V gene lookup returns CDR1 SGHNT and CDR2 YYREEE (reference sequence). The CDR3 DNA is TGTGCCAGCAGCGCCCAGACAGGATCTAATGAAAAACTGTTTTTT. Its translation is CASSAQTGSNEKLFF.

This clonotype came up a few times. The chain is built from TRBV20-1 and TRBJ2-7, with 8 bases identical to TRBD2. CDR3 length: 17 residues. The J segment lost 0 bases and the V segment lost 1 base, leaving 11 bases of the junction unmatched. Per germline, CDR1 DFQATT and CDR2 SNEGSKA (reference sequence). Here the CDR3 reads CSARGGASGTSSYEQYF. Here the CDR3 DNA reads TGCAGTGCTAGAGGGGGGGCCTCCGGGACTAGCTCCTACGAGCAGTACTTC.

This clonotype was seen more than once but under ten times. V is TRBV5-1 and J is TRBJ2-5; tentatively, D is TRBD1 (5 bases). V was pared by 4 bases and J by 4 bases, with 14 bases between. Per the germline V gene, CDR1 is SGHRS and CDR2 is YFSETQ. This CDR3 is built from 14 residues. The CDR3 region has the DNA TGCGCCAGCAGCCCTGACTGGGGCCGAGAGACCCAGTACTTC. It encodes CASSPDWGRETQYF.